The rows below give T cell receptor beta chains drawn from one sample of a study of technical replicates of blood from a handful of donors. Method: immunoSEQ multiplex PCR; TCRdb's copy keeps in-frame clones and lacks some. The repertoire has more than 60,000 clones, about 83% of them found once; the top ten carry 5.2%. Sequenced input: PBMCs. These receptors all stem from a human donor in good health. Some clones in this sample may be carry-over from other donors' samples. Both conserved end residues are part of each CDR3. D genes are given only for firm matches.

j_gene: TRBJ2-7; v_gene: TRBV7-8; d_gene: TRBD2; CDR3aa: CASSNPWWASGSYEQYF; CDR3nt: TGTGCCAGCAGCAACCCCTGGTGGGCTAGCGGCTCCTACGAGCAGTACTTC
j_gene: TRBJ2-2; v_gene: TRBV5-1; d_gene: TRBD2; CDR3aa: CASSYLAGGPAGELFF; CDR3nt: TGCGCCAGCAGCTACTTAGCGGGGGGGCCGGCCGGGGAGCTGTTTTTT
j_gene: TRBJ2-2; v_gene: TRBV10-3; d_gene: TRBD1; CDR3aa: CAISGTGGTGELFF; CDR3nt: TGTGCCATCAGCGGGACAGGGGGCACCGGGGAGCTGTTTTTT
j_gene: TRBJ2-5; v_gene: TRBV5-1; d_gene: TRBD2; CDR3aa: CASSPTAGGKQETQYF; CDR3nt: TGCGCCAGCAGCCCGACTGCGGGGGGGAAACAAGAGACCCAGTACTTC
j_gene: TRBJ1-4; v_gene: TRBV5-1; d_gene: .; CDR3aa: CASSFTGLYATNEKLFF; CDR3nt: TGCGCCAGCAGCTTTACAGGGCTTTATGCAACTAATGAAAAACTGTTTTTT
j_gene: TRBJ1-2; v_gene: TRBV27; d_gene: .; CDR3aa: CASSPNGSGYGYTF; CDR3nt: TGTGCCAGCAGTCCAAACGGGTCTGGCTATGGCTACACCTTC
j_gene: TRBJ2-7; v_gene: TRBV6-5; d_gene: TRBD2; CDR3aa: CASSTLTSGSYEQYF; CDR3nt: TGTGCCAGCAGTACCCTGACTAGCGGGAGCTACGAGCAGTACTTC
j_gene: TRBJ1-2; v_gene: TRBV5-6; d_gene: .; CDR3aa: CASSLDRDPPRVGYTF; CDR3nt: TGTGCCAGCAGCTTAGACAGAGACCCGCCCCGGGTGGGCTACACCTTC
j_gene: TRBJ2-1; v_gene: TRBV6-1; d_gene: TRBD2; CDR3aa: CASRPLAKDEQFF; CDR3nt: TGTGCCAGCAGACCACTAGCGAAGGATGAGCAGTTCTTC
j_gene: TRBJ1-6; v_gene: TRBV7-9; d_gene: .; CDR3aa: CASSLAGERTPLHF; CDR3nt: TGTGCCAGCAGCTTAGCAGGGGAACGGACACCCCTCCACTTT
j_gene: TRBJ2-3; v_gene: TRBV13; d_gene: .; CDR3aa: CASSPRASASDTQYF; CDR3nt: TGTGCCAGCAGCCCCAGGGCTAGCGCATCAGATACGCAGTATTTT
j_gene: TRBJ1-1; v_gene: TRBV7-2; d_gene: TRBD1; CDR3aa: CASSLEQGLYTEAFF; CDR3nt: TGTGCCAGCAGCTTAGAACAGGGGCTTTACACTGAAGCTTTCTTT
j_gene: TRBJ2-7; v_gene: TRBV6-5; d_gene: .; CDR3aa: CASSPSGHWEQYF; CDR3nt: TGTGCCAGCAGCCCCTCGGGACACTGGGAGCAGTACTTC
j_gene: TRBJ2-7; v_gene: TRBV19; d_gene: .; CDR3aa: CASSRRTGTYEQYF; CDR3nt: TGTGCCAGTAGTAGGCGGACTGGCACCTACGAGCAGTACTTC
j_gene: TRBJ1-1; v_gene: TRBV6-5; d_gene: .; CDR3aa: CASSLGTLRNTEAFF; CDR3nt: TGTGCCAGCAGTTTGGGGACACTTCGGAACACTGAAGCTTTCTTT
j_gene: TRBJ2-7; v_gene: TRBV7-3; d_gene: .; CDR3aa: CASSPGTSPSEQYF; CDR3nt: TGTGCCAGCAGCCCCGGGACTTCTCCTAGCGAGCAGTACTTC
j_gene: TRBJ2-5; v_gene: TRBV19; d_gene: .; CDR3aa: CASRTGSRETQYF; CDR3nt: TGTGCCAGTAGAACAGGGTCCCGGGAGACCCAGTACTTC
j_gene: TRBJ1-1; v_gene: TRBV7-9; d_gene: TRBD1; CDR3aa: CASSLAQGPNGAFF; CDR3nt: TGTGCCAGCAGCTTAGCACAGGGGCCCAACGGAGCTTTCTTT
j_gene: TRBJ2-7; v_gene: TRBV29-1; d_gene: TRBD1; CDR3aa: CSVNEGQGANEQYF; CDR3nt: TGCAGCGTTAACGAGGGACAGGGGGCGAACGAGCAGTACTTC
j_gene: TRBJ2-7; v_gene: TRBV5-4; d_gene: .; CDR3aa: CASSLGESYEQYF; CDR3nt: TGTGCCAGCAGCTTGGGAGAGTCCTACGAGCAGTACTTC
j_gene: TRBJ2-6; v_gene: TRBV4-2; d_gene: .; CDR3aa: CASSQDRGSGANVLTF; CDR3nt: TGTGCCAGCAGCCAAGACAGGGGCTCTGGGGCCAACGTCCTGACTTTC
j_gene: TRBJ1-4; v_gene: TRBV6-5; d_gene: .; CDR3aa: CASSYSQGGDEKLFF; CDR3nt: TGTGCCAGCAGTTACTCCCAGGGAGGTGATGAAAAACTGTTTTTT
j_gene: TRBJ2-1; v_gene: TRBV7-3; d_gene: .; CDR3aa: CASSPGVGIHNEQFF; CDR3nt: TGTGCCAGCAGCCCCGGGGTTGGGATCCACAATGAGCAGTTCTTC